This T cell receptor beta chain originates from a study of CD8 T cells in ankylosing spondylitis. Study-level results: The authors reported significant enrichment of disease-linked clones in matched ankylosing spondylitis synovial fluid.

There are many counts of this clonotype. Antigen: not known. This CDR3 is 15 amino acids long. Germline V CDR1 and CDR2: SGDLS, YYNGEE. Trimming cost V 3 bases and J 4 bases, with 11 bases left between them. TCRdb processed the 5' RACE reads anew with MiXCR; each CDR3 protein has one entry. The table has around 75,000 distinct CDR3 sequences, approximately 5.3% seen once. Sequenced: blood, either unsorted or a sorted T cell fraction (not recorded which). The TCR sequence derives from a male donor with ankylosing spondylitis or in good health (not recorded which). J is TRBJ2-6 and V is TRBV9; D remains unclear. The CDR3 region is CASSAQVFGANVLTF. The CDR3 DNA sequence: TGTGCCAGCAGCGCCCAAGTCTTCGGGGCCAACGTCCTGACTTTC.